The clone carrying this T cell receptor (beta chain) was counted many times. This sample is drawn from a study of Graves' ophthalmopathy and Graves' hyperthyroidism. In the study overall: Peripheral blood was obtained at first diagnosis, ahead of any treatment.

Patients in the hyperthyroidism group, adults aged 18 to 65, were newly diagnosed, under 2 months' duration. The PBMCs used were ones drawn from 7.5 to 10 ml of fresh peripheral blood. The TCR beta CDR3 regions underwent amplification from RNA transcripts. The first-round RT-PCR employed HTBI primers together with the Qiagen OneStep RT-PCR kit. A multiplex PCR was then performed as the second round. TCRdb analysed the multiplex PCR reads with MiXCR anew, one entry per CDR3 protein. The sample consists of 400,000 or so distinct CDR3 sequences, just over 15% of them appearing once. Germline lookup yields CDR1 MNHEY and CDR2 SVGAGI. This CDR3 is built from 16 residues. Between the trimmed V and J ends, which lost 0 bases and 11 bases, there was a span of 20 bases.

The receptor's source is a woman aged 18-29 years with stable Graves' hyperthyroidism. The sample consisted of peripheral blood. J is TRBJ1-5 and V is TRBV6-5; no definite D call. CDR3 region: CASSYSVWQRIGAQHF. CDR3 in DNA: TGTGCCAGCAGTTACTCAGTCTGGCAGCGCATCGGGGCCCAGCATTTT.